This passage covers 9 T cell receptor beta chains from one sample sequenced in a study of T cell responses to AZD1222 COVID-19 vaccine. The assay was immunoSEQ multiplex PCR, and TCRdb's table has in-frame clones only and misses some. The table lists 99,000 or so clones, 85% to 90% of them singletons. Sequencing was performed on peripheral blood, taken 28 days after the second AZD1222 dose. All receptors come from an adult who received the AZD1222 COVID-19 vaccine.

The chain carries TRBV28 and TRBJ2-5; no firm D call. The CDR3 has 13 residues. V was cut by 3 bases and J by 3 bases, with 8 bases left in between. Germline values: CDR1 MDHEN, CDR2 SYDVKM. The CDR3 DNA sequence: TGTGCCAGCAGTTTCCAGGTTAAAGAGACCCAGTACTTC. Amino acid sequence: CASSFQVKETQYF.

The sample holds one count of this clone. The V gene is TRBV7-9, the J gene TRBJ2-5; D remains ambiguous. Germline V lookup: CDR1 SEHNR, CDR2 FQNEAQ (reference sequence). V lost 3 bases and J 4 bases, leaving 12 bases between the germline ends. This CDR3 contains 14 residues. In DNA form, the CDR3 reads TGTGCCAGCAGCTTGGGTCCAGGTGGAGAGACCCAGTACTTC. Translating gives CASSLGPGGETQYF.

The rearrangement uses TRBV4-1 and TRBJ2-7; 8 nucleotides agree with TRBD2. Germline CDR1 and CDR2: MGHRA and YSYEKL. The CDR3 length is 15 residues. The J segment lost 3 bases and the V segment lost 2 bases, leaving 6 bases of the junction unmatched. CDR3 sequence (DNA): TGCGCCAGCAGCCAAAATAGCGGGATGGGCTACGAGCAGTACTTC. Translated, it gives CASSQNSGMGYEQYF.

The chain has TRBV9 and TRBJ1-6; D gene uncertain. CDR3 length: 12 residues. Germline V gives CDR1 SGDLS, CDR2 YYNGEE. Between the trimmed V and J ends, which lost 0 bases and 13 bases, there was a span of 8 bases. In nucleotides, the CDR3 is TGTGCCAGCAGCGTAGGAGAATCGCCCCTCCACTTT. It yields the protein CASSVGESPLHF. The full variable domain, its missing parts supplied by reference TRBV9 and TRBJ1-6, is DSGVTQTPKHLITATGQRVTLRCSPRSGDLSVYWYQQSLDQGLQFLIQYYNGEERAKGNILERFSAQQFPDLHSELNLSSLELGDSALYFCASSVGESPLHFGNGTRLTVT.

The table lists this clone with a few counts. The chain has TRBV27 and TRBJ2-1, with D maybe TRBD1 (5 bases). This CDR3 comprises 14 residues. Germline V lookup: CDR1 MNHEY, CDR2 SMNVEV (reference sequence). The ends were cut back, 2 bases at V and 0 bases at J, with 5 bases in the middle. CDR3 nucleotides: TGTGCCAGCAGTTTAAGGGGCTCCTACAATGAGCAGTTCTTC. This translates into CASSLRGSYNEQFF.

This clone was detected only once. The V call is TRBV28, the J call TRBJ2-7; no reliable D call. V was shortened by 7 bases and J by 2 bases, with 18 bases between the two germline ends. This CDR3 is built from 15 residues. Germline assignment: CDR1 MDHEN and CDR2 SYDVKM. The CDR3 sequence: CASNPLTGQPYEQYF. The CDR3 DNA follows: TGTGCCAGCAACCCCCTCACGGGTCAGCCCTACGAGCAGTACTTC.

This clone was counted a single time. The chain uses TRBV10-3 and TRBJ2-2; D possibly uses TRBD1 or TRBD2 (5 bases each). V was pared by 2 bases and J by 0 bases, with 13 bases between. The CDR3 runs 17 residues. Germline CDR1 is ENHRY and CDR2 is SYGVKD. CDR3 amino acids: CAISEQPGPPNTGELFF. The CDR3 region has the DNA TGTGCCATCAGTGAGCAGCCGGGACCCCCGAACACCGGGGAGCTGTTTTTT.

The chain links TRBV11-3 to TRBJ2-1; 9 bases align to TRBD1. J was trimmed by 4 bases and V by 5 bases; bases with no gene match: 12. The germline V gene has CDR1 SGHNT and CDR2 YENEEA. There are 17 residues in the CDR3. CDR3 residues: CASSTGHRGRRYNEQFF. In DNA form, the CDR3 reads TGTGCCAGCAGCACCGGACACAGGGGGCGCAGGTACAATGAGCAGTTCTTC.

The sample holds a few counts of this clone. This sequence joins TRBV19 and TRBJ1-1; perhaps TRBD1 as D (5 bases). Germline V lookup: CDR1 LNHDA, CDR2 SQIVND (reference sequence). V lost 7 bases and J lost 0, with 12 bases in between. This CDR3 contains 14 residues. The CDR3 coding sequence is TGTGCCAGTACCCAGGAGGGGATGAACACTGAAGCTTTCTTT. Protein: CASTQEGMNTEAFF.